A selection of T cell receptor beta chains follows, all from one sample in a study of blood T cell repertoires in COVID-19. Data came from immunoSEQ multiplex PCR; TCRdb stores just in-frame clones and leaves some out. The data contain hundreds of thousands of clones, about four fifths of them singletons. Material: peripheral blood. All receptors derive from a woman aged 50 to 60 who had recovered from COVID-19. CDR3s leave out the opening cysteine and the closing phenylalanine or tryptophan. Some rows mark clone size as missing; the rest say once, few, many or name a class of expanded clone.

v_gene,abundance,CDR3aa
TRBV2,NA,ASKAGEVTNEKLF
TRBV27,NA,ASSFYRDSNEKLF
TRBV7-2,NA,ASRTGTTNTGELF
TRBV7-9,NA,ASSLAGQGITDTQY
TRBV7-9,NA,ASSLQRQVFGAEKLF
TRBV19,NA,ASSIGRERRGYT
TRBV28,NA,ASGPGGSYNSPLH
TRBV27,NA,ASSSPSRGETQY
TRBV15,NA,ATSREPAAQYGEQF
TRBV30,once,ACETGNSPLH
TRBV5-1,NA,ASSSEAGSLREQF
TRBV27,NA,ASSLRLAKDYNEQF
TRBV19,NA,ASSILVGTVENEKLF
TRBV4-3,NA,ASSQGTSITYEQY
TRBV6-2/TRBV6-3,few,ASSYSVTNQPQH
TRBV10-3,NA,AISEPDTLGETQY
TRBV3-1/TRBV3-2,NA,ASSQEFKGTSGGPSSYNEQF
TRBV11-1,NA,ASSTRQDRGDGYT
TRBV30,once,AWSGPGGGTEAF
TRBV12-5,NA,ASGILPEDTEAF
TRBV10-3,NA,AISESDGTGSLETQY
TRBV5-1,NA,ASSFLASGATDTQY
TRBV28,few,ASSWVGSQPQH
TRBV27,NA,ASSPQLATTSKH
TRBV12-3/TRBV12-4,NA,ASSFSRSRAF
TRBV6-5,NA,ASKPLAGAYNEQF
TRBV15,NA,ATRHQTSGRWDTQY
TRBV28,NA,ASSPGLALHEQY
TRBV27,NA,ASSSTGPNTEAF
TRBV5-1,NA,ASSSRDTGYEQY